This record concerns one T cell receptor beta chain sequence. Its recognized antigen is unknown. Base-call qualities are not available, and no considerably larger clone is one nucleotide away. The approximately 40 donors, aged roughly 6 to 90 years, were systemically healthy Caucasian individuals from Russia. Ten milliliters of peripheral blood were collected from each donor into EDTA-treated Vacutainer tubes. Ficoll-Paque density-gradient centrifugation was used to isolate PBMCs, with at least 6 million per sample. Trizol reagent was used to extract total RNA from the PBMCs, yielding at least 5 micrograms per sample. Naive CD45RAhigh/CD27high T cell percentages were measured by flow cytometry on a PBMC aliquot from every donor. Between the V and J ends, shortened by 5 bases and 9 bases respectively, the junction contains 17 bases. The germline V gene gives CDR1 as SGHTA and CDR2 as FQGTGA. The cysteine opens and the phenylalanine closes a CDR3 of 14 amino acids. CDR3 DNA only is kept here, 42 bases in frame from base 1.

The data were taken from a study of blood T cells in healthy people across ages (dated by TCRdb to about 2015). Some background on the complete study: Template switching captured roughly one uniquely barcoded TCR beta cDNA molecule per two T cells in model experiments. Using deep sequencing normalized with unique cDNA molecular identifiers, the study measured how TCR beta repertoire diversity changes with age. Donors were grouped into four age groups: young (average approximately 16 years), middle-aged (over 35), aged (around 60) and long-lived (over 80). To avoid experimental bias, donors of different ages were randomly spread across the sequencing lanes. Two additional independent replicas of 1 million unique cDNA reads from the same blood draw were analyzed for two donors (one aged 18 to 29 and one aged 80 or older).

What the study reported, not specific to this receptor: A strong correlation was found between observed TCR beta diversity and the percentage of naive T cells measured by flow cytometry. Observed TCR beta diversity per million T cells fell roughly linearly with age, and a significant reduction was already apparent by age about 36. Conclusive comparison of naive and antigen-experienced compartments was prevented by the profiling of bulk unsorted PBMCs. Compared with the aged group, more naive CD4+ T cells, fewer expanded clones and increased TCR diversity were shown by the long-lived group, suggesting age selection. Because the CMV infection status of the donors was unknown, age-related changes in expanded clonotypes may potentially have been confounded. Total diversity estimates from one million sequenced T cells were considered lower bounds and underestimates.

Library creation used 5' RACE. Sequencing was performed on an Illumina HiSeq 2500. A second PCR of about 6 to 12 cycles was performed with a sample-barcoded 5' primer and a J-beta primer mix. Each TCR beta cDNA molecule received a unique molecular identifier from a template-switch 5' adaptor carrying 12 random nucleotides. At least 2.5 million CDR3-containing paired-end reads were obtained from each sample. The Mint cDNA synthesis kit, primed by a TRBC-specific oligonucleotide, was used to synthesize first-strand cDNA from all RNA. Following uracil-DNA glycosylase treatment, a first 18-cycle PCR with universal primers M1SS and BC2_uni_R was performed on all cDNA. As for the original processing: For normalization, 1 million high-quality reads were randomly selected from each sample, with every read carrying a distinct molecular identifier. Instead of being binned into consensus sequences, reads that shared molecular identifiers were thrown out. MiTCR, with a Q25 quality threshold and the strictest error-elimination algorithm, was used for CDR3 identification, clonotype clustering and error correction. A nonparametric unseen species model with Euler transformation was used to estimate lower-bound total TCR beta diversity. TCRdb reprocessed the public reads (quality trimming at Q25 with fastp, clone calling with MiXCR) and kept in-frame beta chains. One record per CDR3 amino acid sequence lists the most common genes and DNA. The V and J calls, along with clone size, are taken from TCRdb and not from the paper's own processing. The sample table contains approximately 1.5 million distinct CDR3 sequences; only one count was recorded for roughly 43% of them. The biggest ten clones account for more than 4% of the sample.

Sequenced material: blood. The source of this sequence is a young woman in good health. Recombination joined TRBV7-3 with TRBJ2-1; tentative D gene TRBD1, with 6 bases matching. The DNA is TGTGCCAGCAGCCCCCGACAGGAGCATAGTGAGCAGTTCTTC. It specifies CASSPRQEHSEQFF.